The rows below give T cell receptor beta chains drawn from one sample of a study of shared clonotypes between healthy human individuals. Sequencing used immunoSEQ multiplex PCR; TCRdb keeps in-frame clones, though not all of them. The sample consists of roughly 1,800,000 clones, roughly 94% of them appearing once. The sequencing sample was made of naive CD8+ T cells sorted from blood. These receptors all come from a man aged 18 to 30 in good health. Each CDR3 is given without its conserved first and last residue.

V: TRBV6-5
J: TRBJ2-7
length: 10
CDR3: ASSQGEDEQY

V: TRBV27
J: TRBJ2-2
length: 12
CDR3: ASSPWGVPGELF

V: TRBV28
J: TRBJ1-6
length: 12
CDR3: ASSPTGTASPLH

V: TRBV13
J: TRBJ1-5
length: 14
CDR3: ASSLGLDSGNQPQH

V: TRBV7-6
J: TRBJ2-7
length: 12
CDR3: ASSLDIGSDEQY

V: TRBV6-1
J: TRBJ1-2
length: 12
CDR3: ASSHPGLVYGYT

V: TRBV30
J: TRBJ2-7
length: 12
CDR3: AWDPGLENYEQY

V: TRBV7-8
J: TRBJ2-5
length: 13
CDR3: ASSLTHYGGETQY

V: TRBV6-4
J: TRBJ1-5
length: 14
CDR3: ASSVSEGTAGQPQH

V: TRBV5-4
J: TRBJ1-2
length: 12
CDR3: ASSPQDRGDGYT

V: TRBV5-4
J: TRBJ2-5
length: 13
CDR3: ASTSRGAPGETQY

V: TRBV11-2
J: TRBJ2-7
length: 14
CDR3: ASSLGPGTGDHEQY

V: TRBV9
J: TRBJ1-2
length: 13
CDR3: ASSVAGGGGGGYT

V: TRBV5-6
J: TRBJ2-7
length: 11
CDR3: ASSQGDSYEQY

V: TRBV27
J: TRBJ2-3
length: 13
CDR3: ASTNRLTSTDTQY

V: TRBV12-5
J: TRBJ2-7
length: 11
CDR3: ASGSGSSYEQY

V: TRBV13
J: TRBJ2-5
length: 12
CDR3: ASSLETGRETQY

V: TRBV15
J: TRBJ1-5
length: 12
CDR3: ATSPADSNQPQH

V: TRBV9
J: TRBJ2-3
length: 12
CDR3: ASSAEGSTDTQY

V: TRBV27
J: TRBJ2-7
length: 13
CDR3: ASSLSETATYEQY

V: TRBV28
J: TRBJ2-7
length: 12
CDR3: ASRVQGILNEQY

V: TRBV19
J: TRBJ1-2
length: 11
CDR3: ASSPDTRYGYT

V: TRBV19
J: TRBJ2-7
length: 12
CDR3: ASSSRDRGYEQY

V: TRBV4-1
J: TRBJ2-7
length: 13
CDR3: ASSLQQGRVYEQY

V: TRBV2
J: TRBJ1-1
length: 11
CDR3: ASRQFPYTEAF

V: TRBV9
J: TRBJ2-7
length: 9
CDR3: ASSLYYEQY

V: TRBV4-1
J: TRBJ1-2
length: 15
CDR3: ASSQDRRTGGFYGYT

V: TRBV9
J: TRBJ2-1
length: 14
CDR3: ASSVEWAGSYNEQF

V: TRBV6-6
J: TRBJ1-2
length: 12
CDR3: ASSYSEGNYGYT

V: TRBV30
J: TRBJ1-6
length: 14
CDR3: AWRKLAGSNNSPLH

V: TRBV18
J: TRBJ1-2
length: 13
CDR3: ASSPRDRLRRGYT

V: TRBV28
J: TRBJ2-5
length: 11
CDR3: ASSLGGAETQY

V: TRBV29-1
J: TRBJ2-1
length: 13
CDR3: SVEGSGGAVNEQF

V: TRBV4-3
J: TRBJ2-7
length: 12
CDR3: ASSQVTGAYEQY

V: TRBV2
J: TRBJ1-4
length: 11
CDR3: ASADRVVEKLF

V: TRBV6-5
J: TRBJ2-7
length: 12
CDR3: ASSYGTGAYEQY

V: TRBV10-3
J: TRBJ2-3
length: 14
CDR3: AISEWGTGDTDTQY

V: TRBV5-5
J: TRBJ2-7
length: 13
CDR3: ASSFSGTSSYEQY

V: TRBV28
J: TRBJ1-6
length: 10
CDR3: ASRDRDSPLH

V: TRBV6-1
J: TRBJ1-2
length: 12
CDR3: ASSEQVLNYGYT

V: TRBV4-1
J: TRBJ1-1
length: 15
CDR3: ASSQDPGHLGNTEAF

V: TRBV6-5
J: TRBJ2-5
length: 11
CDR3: ASSLVAGETQY

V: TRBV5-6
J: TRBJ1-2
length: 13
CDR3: ASSVTGATNYGYT

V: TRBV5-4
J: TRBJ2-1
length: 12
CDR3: ASRLAGGYNEQF

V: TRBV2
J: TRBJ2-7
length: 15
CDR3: ASSEVGQGMPWSEQY

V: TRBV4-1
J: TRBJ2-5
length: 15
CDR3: ASSQSPRGGYQETQY